These T cell receptor beta chains were read from a single sample in a study of blood T cell repertoires in COVID-19. This table comes from immunoSEQ multiplex PCR, and its TCRdb copy is limited to in-frame clones, with some not included. The table lists 150,000 to 200,000 clones, approximately 88% of them singletons, with around 8.4% in the top ten. The sequenced sample was peripheral blood. The receptors here all came from a woman older than 75 with active or convalescent COVID-19. Each CDR3 is given with its conserved first and last residue. D genes are given only for firm matches. Expanded clones get a size class; other rows say once, few or many, or leave the size out.

J gene,D gene,clone size,V gene,CDR3 length,CDR3 DNA,CDR3 protein
TRBJ1-2,.,.,TRBV7-6,15,TGTGCCAGCAGCCTAGGACCTGACAGTAACTATGGCTACACCTTC,CASSLGPDSNYGYTF
TRBJ2-4,.,.,TRBV29-1,12,TGCAGCGTTGTGAACAGCAAAAACATTCAGTACTTC,CSVVNSKNIQYF
TRBJ2-7,.,.,TRBV28,13,TGTGCCAGCACCCAAGGGGGGGGCTACGAGCAGTACTTC,CASTQGGGYEQYF
TRBJ2-6,TRBD1,.,TRBV5-1,18,TGCGCCAGCAGCTTAACCGCCACGACAGGGACTGGGGCCAACGTCCTGACTTTC,CASSLTATTGTGANVLTF
TRBJ2-3,.,.,TRBV19,15,TGTGCCAGTAGAGCCACAGGGTCGAGGACAGATACGCAGTATTTT,CASRATGSRTDTQYF
TRBJ2-2,TRBD2,.,TRBV9,15,TGTGCCAGCAGCCCGGCCGGGGGGGCCACCGGGGAGCTGTTTTTT,CASSPAGGATGELFF
TRBJ1-2,TRBD1,.,TRBV5-8,14,TGTGCCAGCAGCTTCGGACAGGCTAACTATGGCTACACCTTC,CASSFGQANYGYTF
TRBJ1-3,.,few,TRBV7-9,15,TGTGCCAGCAGCTTACAGGGATTCTCTGGAAACACCATATATTTT,CASSLQGFSGNTIYF
TRBJ1-5,TRBD1,once,TRBV9,14,TGTGCCAGCAGCGTAGAACAGGGGATTGAGCCCCAGCATTTT,CASSVEQGIEPQHF
TRBJ1-1,TRBD1,.,TRBV6-6,15,TGTGCCAGCAGTTACTCGACGGGACAGGGAACTGAAGCTTTCTTT,CASSYSTGQGTEAFF
TRBJ2-1,.,.,TRBV28,13,TGTGCCAGCTCCGGGACACCTTACAATGAGCAGTTCTTC,CASSGTPYNEQFF
TRBJ1-5,.,.,TRBV18,11,TGTGCCAGCTCGGCGGGACCCCGCATGCATTTT,CASSAGPRMHF
TRBJ2-5,.,.,TRBV2,16,TGTGCCAGCAGTGACGACGGTCCAGGGGGGCATGAGACCCAGTACTTC,CASSDDGPGGHETQYF
TRBJ2-5,TRBD1,once,TRBV5-1,15,TGCGCCAGCAGCTTGGAGACAGGGCCGACAGAGACCCAGTACTTC,CASSLETGPTETQYF
TRBJ2-7,TRBD1,.,TRBV30,14,TGTGCCTGGAGTGTCGGGACAGGGATTTACGAGCAGTACTTC,CAWSVGTGIYEQYF
TRBJ2-1,.,.,TRBV18,13,TGTGCCAGCTCACCGTCGACTGGCAATGAGCAGTTCTTC,CASSPSTGNEQFF
TRBJ2-2,.,.,TRBV3-1/TRBV3-2,13,TGTGCCAGCAGCCATATGGACAACGGGGAGCTGTTTTTT,CASSHMDNGELFF
TRBJ1-5,.,.,TRBV6-1,15,TGTGCCAGCAGTGAACGACAGGTTAGCAATCAGCCCCAGCATTTT,CASSERQVSNQPQHF
TRBJ1-4,.,.,TRBV11-2,15,TGTGCCAGCAGCTTAGTGGGGGCCACTAATGAAAATCTGTTTTTT,CASSLVGATNENLFF
TRBJ1-2,TRBD1,.,TRBV6-5,15,TGTGCCAGCAGTTACTCGGGACAGCGACCCTATGGCTACACCTTC,CASSYSGQRPYGYTF
TRBJ2-3,.,.,TRBV11-2,17,TGTGCCAGCAGCTTAGGCGGGGCCCAATTAATCACAGATACGCAGTATTTT,CASSLGGAQLITDTQYF
TRBJ1-4,TRBD1,.,TRBV19,18,TGTGCCAGTAGTCCAATCCGGGACAGGGGGAGGGCTAATGAAAAACTGTTTTTT,CASSPIRDRGRANEKLFF
TRBJ1-2,.,.,TRBV7-2,15,TGTGCCAGCAGCTTAGAGATAGGAGGGGAATATGGCTACACCTTC,CASSLEIGGEYGYTF
TRBJ2-2,TRBD1,.,TRBV7-3,15,TGTGCCAGCGCGAGACAGGGGGCGAACACCGGGGAGCTGTTTTTT,CASARQGANTGELFF
TRBJ2-5,.,.,TRBV4-2,14,TGTGCCTCGGGTGGGAGTGGGGATGCGGAGACCCAGTACTTC,CASGGSGDAETQYF
TRBJ1-3,.,few,TRBV3-1/TRBV3-2,15,TGTGCCAGCAGCCAAGGGAGTTTAGGTGGAAACACCATATATTTT,CASSQGSLGGNTIYF
TRBJ1-3,TRBD1,.,TRBV11-2,12,TGTGCCAGCAGCTTGGACAGGGCCCCAGGGGCGTTT,CASSLDRAPGAF
TRBJ1-2,.,.,TRBV19,14,TGTGCCAGTAGTTTCTCAACAGAAATCTATGGCTACACCTTC,CASSFSTEIYGYTF
TRBJ2-5,.,once,TRBV7-3,15,TGTGCCAGCAGCTTAGAGGGAGGATCCCAAGAGACCCAGTACTTC,CASSLEGGSQETQYF
TRBJ2-2,TRBD1,few,TRBV11-3,15,TGTGCCAGCAGCCCGGACAGGGGGCGAACCGGGGAGCTGTTTTTT,CASSPDRGRTGELFF
TRBJ1-4,TRBD1,.,TRBV5-4,16,TGTGCCAGCAGCCTGAGAGGGACAGCAACTAATGAAAAACTGTTTTTT,CASSLRGTATNEKLFF
TRBJ1-1,TRBD1,.,TRBV4-1,13,TGCGCCAGCAGCCACAGGGGGTCGACTGAAGCTTTCTTT,CASSHRGSTEAFF
TRBJ1-2,.,.,TRBV18,14,TGTGCCAGCTCGCCATCGACTAGCAACTATGGCTACACCTTC,CASSPSTSNYGYTF
TRBJ2-7,.,.,TRBV7-2,13,TGTGCCAGCAGCTTAGGGTCAGGGGGAGGGCAGTACTTC,CASSLGSGGGQYF
TRBJ1-2,.,few,TRBV3-1/TRBV3-2,16,TGTGCCAGCAGCCAAGATCCAGGGGCCGCTAACTATGGCTACACCTTC,CASSQDPGAANYGYTF
TRBJ1-5,.,.,TRBV19,18,TGTGCCAGTAGTATCTCCTCAACAGGAATTAATAGCAATCAGCCCCAGCATTTT,CASSISSTGINSNQPQHF
TRBJ1-5,.,few,TRBV19,15,TGTGCCATTTGGGCAGGGGAAGGTAGCAATCAGCCCCAGCATTTT,CAIWAGEGSNQPQHF
TRBJ2-1,TRBD2,.,TRBV10-3,15,TGTGCCATCAGCAGCGGGACTAGCGGGGTAGGTGAGCAGTTCTTC,CAISSGTSGVGEQFF
TRBJ1-1,.,.,TRBV9,13,TGTGCCAGCAGCGGTGGAGGGAACACTGAAGCTTTCTTT,CASSGGGNTEAFF
TRBJ1-2,.,few,TRBV7-2,15,TGTGCCAGCATCCAAAAGCCAGGGTCTGACTATGGCTACACCTTC,CASIQKPGSDYGYTF
TRBJ2-3,TRBD2,.,TRBV10-3,16,TGTGCCATCCGGTCGGATCGTAGCGGGGGTACAGATACGCAGTATTTT,CAIRSDRSGGTDTQYF
TRBJ1-2,TRBD1,.,TRBV7-6,15,TGTGCCAGCAGCCCGGGGGACAGGGGTATTTATGGCTACACCTTC,CASSPGDRGIYGYTF
TRBJ2-7,.,.,TRBV7-8,13,TGTGCCAGCAGCTCCAGGGTAAGCCACGAGCAGTACTTC,CASSSRVSHEQYF
TRBJ2-6,TRBD1,once,TRBV12-5,18,TGTGCTAGTGGTAGCCTCGGGACAGGGGGCTCTGGGGCCAACGTCCTGACTTTC,CASGSLGTGGSGANVLTF
TRBJ1-2,TRBD1,.,TRBV7-9,17,TGTGCCAGCAGCTTAGCCGGGACAGGGGGTTTCGGCTATGGCTACACCTTC,CASSLAGTGGFGYGYTF
TRBJ2-1,TRBD2,.,TRBV4-2,17,TGTGCCAGCAGCCAAGAAACGTCTAGCGGGGGTCCTTGGGAGCAGTTCTTC,CASSQETSSGGPWEQFF
TRBJ2-7,.,.,TRBV6-2/TRBV6-3,15,TGTGCCAGCAGTTACGAAACAGGGAAAAACTACGAGCAGTACTTC,CASSYETGKNYEQYF
TRBJ2-4,.,.,TRBV14,14,TGTGCCAGCAGCCAAGAACCAGGGGGGAACATTCAGTACTTC,CASSQEPGGNIQYF
TRBJ1-5,.,.,TRBV7-2,15,TGTGCCAGCAGCTTAGGGGGGAGGGATGATCAGCCCCAGCATTTT,CASSLGGRDDQPQHF
TRBJ1-1,TRBD1,.,TRBV19,12,TGTGCCAGTAGCACGGGACAGACCAGCGCTTTCTTT,CASSTGQTSAFF
TRBJ2-7,TRBD2,.,TRBV6-2/TRBV6-3,14,TGTGCCAGCAGTTACGAGCGGGGGGGCTACGAGCAGTACTTC,CASSYERGGYEQYF
TRBJ2-7,TRBD1,.,TRBV2,13,TGTGCCAGCACCTTGACAGGGGCCTACGAGCAGTACTTC,CASTLTGAYEQYF